Presented here are 10 T cell receptor beta chains from one specimen sequenced in a study of Graves' ophthalmopathy and Graves' hyperthyroidism (dated by TCRdb to between 2018 and 2020). TCRdb names Illumina HiSeq 2000 as the instrument used. For repertoire sequencing, TCR beta CDR3 regions were amplified from RNA transcripts. A first-round RT-PCR used HTBI primers with the Qiagen OneStep RT-PCR kit, followed by a second-round multiplex PCR, size selection and purification. In TCRdb, the public reads were trimmed at Q25 with fastp and aligned with MiXCR, with productive beta chains retained. A single entry per CDR3 protein holds the most common genes and DNA from its merged rows. The sample contains hundreds of thousands of distinct CDR3 sequences, approximately 21% of them found a single time. Jointly, the top ten make up roughly 6.9% of the sample. Sequenced sample: peripheral blood. These receptors all stem from a young woman with stable Graves' hyperthyroidism. Some clones in this sample may be carry-over from other donors' samples. Donor details come from another sample of the same person, matched by shared clones.

This clonotype was recorded many times. Sequence at one end of the junction differs from germline and may be a read error. The chain employs TRBV4-2 and TRBJ2-6, with TRBD1 matching over 7 bases. Germline V gene sequence: CDR1 LGHNA, CDR2 YNFKEQ. This CDR3 contains 15 residues. The CDR3 is CASSHDRAGANVLTF. The DNA for the CDR3 is TGCGCCAGCAGCCATGACAGGGCCGGGGCCAACGTCCTGACTTTC.

This clonotype was recorded many times. This chain connects TRBV11-2 to TRBJ1-3; TRBD1 is a possible D gene (6 bases). CDR1 is SGHAT and CDR2 is FQNNGV in the germline V gene. V shed 5 bases and J shed 6 bases, with 14 bases lying between them. This CDR3 spans 14 amino acids. CDR3 in amino acids: CASSMEGGENTIYF. CDR3 sequence (DNA): TGTGCCAGCAGCATGGAGGGGGGCGAAAACACCATATATTTT.

The rearrangement uses TRBV3-1 and TRBJ2-2; no firm D call. CDR1 is LGHDT and CDR2 is YNNKEL in the germline V gene (reference sequence). V lost 4 bases and J 6 bases, leaving 9 bases between the germline ends. This CDR3 has 13 amino acids. The CDR3 sequence is CASSRLAAGELFF. The CDR3 bases are TGTGCCAGCAGCCGTCTGGCCGCCGGGGAGCTGTTTTTT. Using reference TRBV3-1 and TRBJ2-2 for the parts outside the CDR3, the full variable domain is DTAVSQTPKYLVTQMGNDKSIKCEQNLGHDTMYWYKQDSKKFLKIMFSYNNKELIINETVPNRFSPKSPDKAHLNLHINSLELGDSAVYFCASSRLAAGELFFGEGSRLTVL.

The rearrangement links TRBV6-1 to TRBJ2-7; TRBD2 might be the D (6 bases). V lost 5 bases and J 3 bases, leaving 17 bases between the germline ends. Looked up from germline, CDR1 is MNHNS and CDR2 is SASEGT. CDR3 length equals 15 residues. The CDR3 protein is CASSKGTPGNYEQYF. For the CDR3, the DNA is TGTGCCAGCAGTAAAGGGACTCCGGGAAACTACGAGCAGTACTTC.

This clonotype was seen many times. The CDR3 does not end in the conserved phenylalanine or tryptophan, so this is likely a read error. The chain links TRBV6-1 to TRBJ1-5; TRBD1 aligns across 8 bases. This CDR3 contains 14 residues. Per the germline V gene, CDR1 is MNHNS and CDR2 is SASEGT. V gave up 5 bases and J gave up 9 bases; unmatched junction bases: 9. CDR3 sequence (DNA): TGTGCCAGCAGTCAGACAGGGGCGATCGGGCCCCAGCATTCT. It specifies CASSQTGAIGPQHS.

This clonotype showed up many times. V gene TRBV20-1 combines with J gene TRBJ1-1; D remains ambiguous. Germline CDR1 is DFQATT and CDR2 is SNEGSKA (reference sequence). V gave up 3 bases and J gave up 8 bases, with 10 bases separating them. There are 11 residues in the CDR3. The CDR3 nucleotides are TGCAGTGCTAGGCCCCAGATAGAAGCTTTCTTT. Translation gives CSARPQIEAFF.

This clonotype was seen at least ten times. This chain links TRBV7-8 with TRBJ2-7; D remains ambiguous. The length of the CDR3 is 16 residues. Germline CDR1 SGHVS, CDR2 FQNEAQ. Trimming left V 0 bases short and J 3 bases short, with 15 bases between. CDR3 residues: CASSLAQSQTVYEQYF. The DNA of the CDR3 is TGTGCCAGCAGCTTAGCGCAATCCCAAACCGTCTACGAGCAGTACTTC.

Concerning this clonotype itself: This could be a read error, since a much larger clone is one nucleotide away. Likely a read error: the CDR3 ends without its conserved phenylalanine or tryptophan. V is TRBV7-8 and J is TRBJ1-2, with 9 bases lining up with TRBD1. Germline values: CDR1 SGHVS, CDR2 FQNEAQ. V lost 1 base, J lost 8 bases, and 8 bases stayed unmatched. The CDR3 spans 15 residues. DNA of the CDR3: TGTGCCAGCAGCTTAGGGGGCGACAGGGGGTACGGCTACACCTAC. Protein: CASSLGGDRGYGYTY.

This clonotype was found a few times. The chain has TRBV7-2 and TRBJ2-7, with 8 bases aligning to TRBD2. This CDR3 region has 14 residues. The V and J ends lost 5 bases and 2 bases, in that order; junction bases with no gene match: 5. The germline V gene has CDR1 SGHTA and CDR2 FQGNSA. The CDR3 coding sequence is TGTGCCAGCAGCGATAGCGGGGCTACCTACGAGCAGTACTTC. It translates to CASSDSGATYEQYF.

This clonotype was counted at least ten times. This sequence joins TRBV27 and TRBJ1-2; D is possibly TRBD1 (5 bases). The CDR3 is 14 amino acids. Germline values: CDR1 MNHEY, CDR2 SMNVEV (reference sequence). Trimming took 2 bases from V and 4 from J, leaving 11 bases between them. CDR3 residues: CASSLVGLSYGYTF. DNA for the CDR3: TGTGCCAGCAGTTTAGTGGGGCTCAGCTATGGCTACACCTTC.